This TCR beta chain was retrieved from a study of blood T cells in healthy people across ages. For the second PCR, which ran for roughly 7 to 11 cycles, a sample-barcoded 5' primer and a J-beta primer mix were used. TCRdb re-called the 5' RACE reads with MiXCR, one entry per CDR3 protein. The sample includes roughly 800,000 distinct CDR3 sequences, 53% of them seen just once. Looked up from germline, CDR1 is MNHEY and CDR2 is SVGEGT. V shed 2 bases and J 11 bases; nucleotides not matched to a gene: 16. This CDR3 has 16 residues. This rearrangement joins TRBV6-2 or TRBV6-3 to TRBJ2-5, with 8 bases that match TRBD2. The sample comprised blood. The source of this sequence is a man aged 80 or over in good health. The chain's CDR3 is CASSYIASGFDNEQYF. Written as DNA, the CDR3 is TGTGCCAGCAGTTACATCGCTAGCGGGTTCGACAATGAGCAGTACTTC.